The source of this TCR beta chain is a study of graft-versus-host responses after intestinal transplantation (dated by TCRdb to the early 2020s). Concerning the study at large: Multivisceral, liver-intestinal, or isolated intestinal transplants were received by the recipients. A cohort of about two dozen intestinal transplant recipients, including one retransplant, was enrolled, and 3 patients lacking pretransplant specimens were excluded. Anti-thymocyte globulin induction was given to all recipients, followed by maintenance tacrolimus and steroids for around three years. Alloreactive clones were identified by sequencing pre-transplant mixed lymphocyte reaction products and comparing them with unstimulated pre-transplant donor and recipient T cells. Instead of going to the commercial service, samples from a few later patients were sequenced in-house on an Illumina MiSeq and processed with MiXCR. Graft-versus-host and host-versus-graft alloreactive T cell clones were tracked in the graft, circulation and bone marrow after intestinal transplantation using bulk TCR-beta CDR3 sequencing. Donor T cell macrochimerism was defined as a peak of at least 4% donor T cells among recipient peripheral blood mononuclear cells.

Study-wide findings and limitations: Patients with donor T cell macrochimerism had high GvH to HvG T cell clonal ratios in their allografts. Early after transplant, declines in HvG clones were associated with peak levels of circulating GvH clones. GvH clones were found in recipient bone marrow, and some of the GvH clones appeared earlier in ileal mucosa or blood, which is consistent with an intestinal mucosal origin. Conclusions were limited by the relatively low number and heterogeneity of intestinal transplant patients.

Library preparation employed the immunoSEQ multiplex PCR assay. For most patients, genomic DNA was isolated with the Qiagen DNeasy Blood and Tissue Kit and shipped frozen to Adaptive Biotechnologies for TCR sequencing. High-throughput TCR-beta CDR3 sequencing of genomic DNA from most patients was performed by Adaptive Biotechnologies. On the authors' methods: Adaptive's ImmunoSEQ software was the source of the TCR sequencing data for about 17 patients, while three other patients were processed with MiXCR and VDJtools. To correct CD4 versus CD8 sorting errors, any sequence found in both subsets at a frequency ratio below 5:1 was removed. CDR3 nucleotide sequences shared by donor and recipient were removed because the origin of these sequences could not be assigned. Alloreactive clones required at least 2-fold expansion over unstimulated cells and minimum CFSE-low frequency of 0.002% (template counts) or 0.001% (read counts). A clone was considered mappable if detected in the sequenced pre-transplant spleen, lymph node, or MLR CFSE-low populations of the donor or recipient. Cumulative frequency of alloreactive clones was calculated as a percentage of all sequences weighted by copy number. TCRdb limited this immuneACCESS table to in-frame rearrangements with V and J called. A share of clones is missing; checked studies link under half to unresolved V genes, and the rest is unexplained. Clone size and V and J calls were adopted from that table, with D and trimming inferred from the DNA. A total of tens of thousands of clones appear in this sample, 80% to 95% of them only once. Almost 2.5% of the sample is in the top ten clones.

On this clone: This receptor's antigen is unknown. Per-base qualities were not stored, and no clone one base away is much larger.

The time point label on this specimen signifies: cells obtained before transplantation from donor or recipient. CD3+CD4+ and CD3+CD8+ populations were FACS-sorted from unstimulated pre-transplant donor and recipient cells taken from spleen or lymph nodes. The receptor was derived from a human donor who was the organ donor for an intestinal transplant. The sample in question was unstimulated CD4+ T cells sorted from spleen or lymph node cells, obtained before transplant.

The DNA is as follows: TGTGCCAGCAGCTTGGAAAGCTACAATGAGCAGTTCTTC. Protein translation: CASSLESYNEQFF. This receptor chain uses TRBV5-6 and TRBJ2-1; the D gene cannot be named for sure. V sheds 0 bases and J sheds 3 bases, leaving 4 bases between their ends. From cysteine to phenylalanine, the CDR3 is 13 amino acids long. The entry retains the CDR3 DNA only, 39 bases that are in frame from base 1. As encoded in the germline V gene, CDR1 is SGHDT while CDR2 is YYEEEE.